The entry that follows covers one T cell receptor (beta chain) sequence. Its target is not known. The source of the sample is a study of cytotoxic CD8 clonotypes in ibrutinib-treated CLL. Overall study context: Timing of response sample collection was a median roughly twelve months after treatment start, with a range of 6 to 36.

The CDR3 covers 14 residues. Germline-derived CDR1 and CDR2 are SQVTM and ANQGSEA. The V segment lost 7 bases and the J segment 4 bases; nucleotides outside the gene matches: 7. Assay: immunoSEQ multiplex PCR; the TCRdb copy retains only in-frame clones and omits some. The data contain 100,000 to 150,000 clones, 80% to 90% of them singletons. Study results and caveats: Clonality increased at ibrutinib response, then returned toward baseline at progression. Sample timing was unmatched between remission and later-progressing patients; lymph nodes unstudied.

The chain carries TRBV29-1 and TRBJ2-2, with 9 positions matching TRBD1. This specimen consisted of PBMCs, obtained after 24 months of ibrutinib treatment. The TCR sequence derives from a human donor with chronic lymphocytic leukemia. In DNA, the CDR3 is TGCAGCGCTTGGGACAGGGCAGCCACCGGGGAGCTGTTTTTT. Its protein product is CSAWDRAATGELFF.